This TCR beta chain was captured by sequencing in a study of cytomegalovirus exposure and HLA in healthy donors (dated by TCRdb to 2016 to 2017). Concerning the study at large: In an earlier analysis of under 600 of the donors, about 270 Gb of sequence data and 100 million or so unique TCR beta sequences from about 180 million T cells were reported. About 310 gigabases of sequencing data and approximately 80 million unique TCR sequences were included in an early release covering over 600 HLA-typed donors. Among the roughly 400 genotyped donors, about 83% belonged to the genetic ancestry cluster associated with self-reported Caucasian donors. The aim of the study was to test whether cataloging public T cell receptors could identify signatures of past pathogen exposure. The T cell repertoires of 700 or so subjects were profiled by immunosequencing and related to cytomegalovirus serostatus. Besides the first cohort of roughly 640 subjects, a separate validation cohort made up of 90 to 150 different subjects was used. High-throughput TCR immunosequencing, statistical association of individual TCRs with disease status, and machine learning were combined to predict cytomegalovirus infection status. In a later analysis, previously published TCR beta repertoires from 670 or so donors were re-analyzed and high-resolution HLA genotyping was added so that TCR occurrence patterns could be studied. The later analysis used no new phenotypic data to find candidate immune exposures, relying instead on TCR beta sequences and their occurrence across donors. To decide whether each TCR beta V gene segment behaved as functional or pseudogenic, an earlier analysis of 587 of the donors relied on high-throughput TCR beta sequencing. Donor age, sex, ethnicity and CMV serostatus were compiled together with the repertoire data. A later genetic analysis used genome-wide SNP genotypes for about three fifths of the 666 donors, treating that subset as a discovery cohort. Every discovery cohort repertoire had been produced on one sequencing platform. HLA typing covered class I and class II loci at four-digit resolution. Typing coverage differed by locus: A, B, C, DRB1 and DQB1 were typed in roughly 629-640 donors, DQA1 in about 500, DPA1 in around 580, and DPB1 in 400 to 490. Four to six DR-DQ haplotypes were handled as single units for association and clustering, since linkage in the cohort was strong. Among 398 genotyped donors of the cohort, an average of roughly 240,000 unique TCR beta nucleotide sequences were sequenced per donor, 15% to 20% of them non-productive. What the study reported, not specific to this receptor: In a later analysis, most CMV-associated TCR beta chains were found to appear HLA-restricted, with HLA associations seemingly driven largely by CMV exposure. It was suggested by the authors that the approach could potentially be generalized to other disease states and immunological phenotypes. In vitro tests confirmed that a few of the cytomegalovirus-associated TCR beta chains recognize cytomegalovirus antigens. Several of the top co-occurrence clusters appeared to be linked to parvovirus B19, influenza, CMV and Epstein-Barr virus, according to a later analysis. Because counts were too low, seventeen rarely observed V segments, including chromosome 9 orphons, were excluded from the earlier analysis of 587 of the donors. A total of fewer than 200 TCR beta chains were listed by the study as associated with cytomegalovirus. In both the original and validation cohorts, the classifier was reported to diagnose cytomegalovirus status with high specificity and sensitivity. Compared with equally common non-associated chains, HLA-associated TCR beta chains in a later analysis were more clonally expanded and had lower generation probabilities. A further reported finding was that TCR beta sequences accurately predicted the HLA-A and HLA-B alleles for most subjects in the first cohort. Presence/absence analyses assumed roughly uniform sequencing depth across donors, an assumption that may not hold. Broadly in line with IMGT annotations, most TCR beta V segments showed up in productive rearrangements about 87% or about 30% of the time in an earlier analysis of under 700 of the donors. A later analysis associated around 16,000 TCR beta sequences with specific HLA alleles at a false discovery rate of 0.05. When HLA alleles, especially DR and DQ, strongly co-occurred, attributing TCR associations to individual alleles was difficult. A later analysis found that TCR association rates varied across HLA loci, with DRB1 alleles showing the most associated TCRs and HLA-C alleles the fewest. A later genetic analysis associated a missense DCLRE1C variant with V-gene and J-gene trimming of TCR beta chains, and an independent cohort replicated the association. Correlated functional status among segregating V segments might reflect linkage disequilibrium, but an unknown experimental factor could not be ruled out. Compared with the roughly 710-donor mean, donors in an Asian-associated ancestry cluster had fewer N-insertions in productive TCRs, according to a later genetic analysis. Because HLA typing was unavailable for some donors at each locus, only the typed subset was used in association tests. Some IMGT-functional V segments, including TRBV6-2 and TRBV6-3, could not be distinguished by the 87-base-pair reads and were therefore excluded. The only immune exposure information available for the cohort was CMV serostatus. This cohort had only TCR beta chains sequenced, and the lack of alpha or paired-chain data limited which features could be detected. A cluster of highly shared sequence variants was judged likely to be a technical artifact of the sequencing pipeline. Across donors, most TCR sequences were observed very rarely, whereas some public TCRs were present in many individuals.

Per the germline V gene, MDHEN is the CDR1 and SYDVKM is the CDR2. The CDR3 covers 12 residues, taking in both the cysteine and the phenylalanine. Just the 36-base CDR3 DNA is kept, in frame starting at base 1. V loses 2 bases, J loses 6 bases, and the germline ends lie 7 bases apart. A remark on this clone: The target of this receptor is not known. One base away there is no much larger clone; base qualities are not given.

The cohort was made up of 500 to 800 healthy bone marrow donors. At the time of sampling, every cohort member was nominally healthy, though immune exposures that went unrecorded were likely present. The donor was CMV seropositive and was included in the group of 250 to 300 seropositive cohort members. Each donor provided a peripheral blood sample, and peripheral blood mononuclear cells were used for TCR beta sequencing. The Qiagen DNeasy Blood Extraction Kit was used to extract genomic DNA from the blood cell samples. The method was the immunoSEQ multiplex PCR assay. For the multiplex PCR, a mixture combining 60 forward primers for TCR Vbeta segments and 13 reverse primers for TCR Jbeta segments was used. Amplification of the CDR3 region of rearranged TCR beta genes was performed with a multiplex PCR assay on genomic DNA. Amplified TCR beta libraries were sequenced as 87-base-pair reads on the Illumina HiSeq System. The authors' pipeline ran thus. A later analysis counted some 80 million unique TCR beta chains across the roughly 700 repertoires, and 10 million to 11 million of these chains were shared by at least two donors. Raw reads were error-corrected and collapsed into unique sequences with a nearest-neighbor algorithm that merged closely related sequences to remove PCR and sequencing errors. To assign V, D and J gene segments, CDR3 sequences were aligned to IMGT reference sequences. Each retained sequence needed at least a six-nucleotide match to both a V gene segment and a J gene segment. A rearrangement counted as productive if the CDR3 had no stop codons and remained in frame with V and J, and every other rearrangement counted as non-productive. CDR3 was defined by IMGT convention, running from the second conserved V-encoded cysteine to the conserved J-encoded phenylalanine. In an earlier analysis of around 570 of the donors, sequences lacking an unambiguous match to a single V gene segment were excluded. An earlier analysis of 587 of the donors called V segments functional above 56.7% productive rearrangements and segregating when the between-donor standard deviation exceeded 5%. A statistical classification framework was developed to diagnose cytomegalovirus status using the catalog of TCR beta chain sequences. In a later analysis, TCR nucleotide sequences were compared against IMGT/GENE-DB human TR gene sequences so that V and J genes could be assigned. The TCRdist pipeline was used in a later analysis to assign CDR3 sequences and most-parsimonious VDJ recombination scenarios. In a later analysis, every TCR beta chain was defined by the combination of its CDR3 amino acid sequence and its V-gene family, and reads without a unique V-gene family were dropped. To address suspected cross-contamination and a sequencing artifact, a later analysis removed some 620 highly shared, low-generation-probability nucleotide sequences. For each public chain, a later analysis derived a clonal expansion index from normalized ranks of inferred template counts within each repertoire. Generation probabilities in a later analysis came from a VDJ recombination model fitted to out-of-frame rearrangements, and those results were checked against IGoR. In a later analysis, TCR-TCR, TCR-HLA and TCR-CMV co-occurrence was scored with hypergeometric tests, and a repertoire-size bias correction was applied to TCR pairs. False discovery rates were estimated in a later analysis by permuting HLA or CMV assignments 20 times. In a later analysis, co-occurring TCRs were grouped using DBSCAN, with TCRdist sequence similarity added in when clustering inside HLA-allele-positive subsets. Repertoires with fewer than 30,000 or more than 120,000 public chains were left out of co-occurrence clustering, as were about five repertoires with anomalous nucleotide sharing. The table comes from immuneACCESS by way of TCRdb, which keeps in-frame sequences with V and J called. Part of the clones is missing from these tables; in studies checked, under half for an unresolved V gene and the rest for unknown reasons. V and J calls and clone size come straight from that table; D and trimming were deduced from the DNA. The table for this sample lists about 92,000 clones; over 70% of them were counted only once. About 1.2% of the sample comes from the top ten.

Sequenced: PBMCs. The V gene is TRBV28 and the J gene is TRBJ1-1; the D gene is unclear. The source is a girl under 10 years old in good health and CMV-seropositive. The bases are TGTGCCAGCAGTTTAGTATATTCTGAAGCTTTCTTT. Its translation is CASSLVYSEAFF.